Detailed here is one TCR beta chain. The specificity of this receptor is unknown. No clone much larger than this one lies a single base away; base qualities are absent. This entry comes from a study of T cell changes during pregnancy in multiple sclerosis (dated by TCRdb to about 2019). For context, the study as a whole: The study looked at changes in the T cell repertoire across pregnancy in women with multiple sclerosis.

For CDR1 and CDR2, the germline V gene lists SGHRS and YFSETQ. Deletion took 3 bases off V and 6 bases off J, with a span of 24 bases between the germline ends. The CDR3 goes from the cysteine to the phenylalanine over 17 residues. Left in the record is the CDR3 DNA by itself, 51 bases read in frame from the first base. Receptors were amplified or captured by the immunoSEQ multiplex PCR assay. Sourced from immuneACCESS, this table was stored by TCRdb with only in-frame sequences that have V and J called. A share of the clones is absent; for the studies checked, an unresolved V gene accounts for under half, and the remainder has no known explanation. Here the sample has fewer than 65,000 clones; about 92% occur a single time. The ten most abundant clones make up around 1.9% of the sample.

The chain is made from TRBV5-1 and TRBJ1-1; confidence is insufficient to name the D gene. The specimen comprised peripheral blood, sampled in the second trimester of pregnancy. The clonotype comes from a female donor with multiple sclerosis, enrolled in a pregnancy study. The bases read TGCGCCAGCAGCTCCGGGGTCCGCTCCTCGGGAGGCGCTGAAGCTTTCTTT. The encoded protein is CASSSGVRSSGGAEAFF.